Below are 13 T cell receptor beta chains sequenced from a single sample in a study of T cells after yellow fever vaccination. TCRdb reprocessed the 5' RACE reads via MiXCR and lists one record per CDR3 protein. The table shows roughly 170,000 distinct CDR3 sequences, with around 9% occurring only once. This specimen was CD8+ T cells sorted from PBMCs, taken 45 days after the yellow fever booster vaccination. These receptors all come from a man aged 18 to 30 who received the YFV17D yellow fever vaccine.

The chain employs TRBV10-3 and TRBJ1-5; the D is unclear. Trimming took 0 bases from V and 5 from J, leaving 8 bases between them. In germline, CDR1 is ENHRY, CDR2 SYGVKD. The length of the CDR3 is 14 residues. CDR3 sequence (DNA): TGTGCCATCAGTGAGTCGAAGGGATATCAGCCCCAGCATTTT. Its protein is CAISESKGYQPQHF.

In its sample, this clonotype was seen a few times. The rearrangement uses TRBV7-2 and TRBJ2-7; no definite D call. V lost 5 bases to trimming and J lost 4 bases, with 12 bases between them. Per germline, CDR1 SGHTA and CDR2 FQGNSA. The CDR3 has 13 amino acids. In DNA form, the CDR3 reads TGTGCCAGCAGCGCAACAGTGGGGTACGAGCAGTACTTC. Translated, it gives CASSATVGYEQYF.

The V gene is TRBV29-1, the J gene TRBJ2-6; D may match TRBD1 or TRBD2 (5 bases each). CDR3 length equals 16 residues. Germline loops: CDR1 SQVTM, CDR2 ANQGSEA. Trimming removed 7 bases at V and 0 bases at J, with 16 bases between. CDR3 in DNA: TGCAGCGCCGTGGGGCATCTAGCCTCTGGGGCCAACGTCCTGACTTTC. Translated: CSAVGHLASGANVLTF.

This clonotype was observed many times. CDR3 amino acids: CASSLIPGQGPSSYEQYV. CDR3 coding DNA: TGTGCCAGCAGTTTAATCCCGGGACAGGGGCCGAGCTCCTACGAGCAGTACGTC. V usage is TRBV12-3 or TRBV12-4 and J usage is TRBJ2-7; the match to TRBD1 covers 10 bases. This CDR3 comprises 18 residues. Trimming cost V 2 bases and J 0 bases; bases outside gene matches: 10.

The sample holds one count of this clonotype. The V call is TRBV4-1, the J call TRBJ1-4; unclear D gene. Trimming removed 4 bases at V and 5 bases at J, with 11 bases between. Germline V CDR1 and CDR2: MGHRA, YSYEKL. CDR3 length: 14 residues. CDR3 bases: TGCGCCAGCAGCCCGACAAAATCCAATGAAAAACTGTTTTTT. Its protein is CASSPTKSNEKLFF.

As DNA, the CDR3 is TGTGCCAGCAGCTTAACGGGACTAGCGGGGGATGAGCAGTTCTTC. Protein product: CASSLTGLAGDEQFF. The chain employs TRBV7-3 and TRBJ2-1, with 14 positions matching TRBD2. The CDR3 totals 15 residues. Trimming cost V 0 bases and J 8 bases; bases outside gene matches: 0. From germline, CDR1 is SGHTA and CDR2 FQGTGA.

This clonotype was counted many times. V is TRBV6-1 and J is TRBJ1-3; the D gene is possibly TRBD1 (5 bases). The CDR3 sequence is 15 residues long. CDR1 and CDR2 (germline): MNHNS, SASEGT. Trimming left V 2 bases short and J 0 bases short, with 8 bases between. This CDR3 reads CASSETGDSGNTIYF. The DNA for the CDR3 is TGTGCCAGCAGTGAAACGGGGGACTCTGGAAACACCATATATTTT.

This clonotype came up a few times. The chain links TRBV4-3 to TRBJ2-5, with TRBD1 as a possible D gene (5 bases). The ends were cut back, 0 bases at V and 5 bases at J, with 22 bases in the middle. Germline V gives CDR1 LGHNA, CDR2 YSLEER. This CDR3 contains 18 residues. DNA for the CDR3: TGCGCCAGCAGCCAAGAAAAGGGGATTGTAGTTGGTGTGGAGACCCAGTACTTC. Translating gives CASSQEKGIVVGVETQYF.

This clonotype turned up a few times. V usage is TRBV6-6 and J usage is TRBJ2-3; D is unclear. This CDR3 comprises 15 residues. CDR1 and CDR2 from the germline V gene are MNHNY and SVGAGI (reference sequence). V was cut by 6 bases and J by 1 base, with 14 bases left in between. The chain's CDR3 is CASRFALSGTDTQYF. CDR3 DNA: TGTGCCAGCAGATTCGCCCTAAGCGGCACAGATACGCAGTATTTT.

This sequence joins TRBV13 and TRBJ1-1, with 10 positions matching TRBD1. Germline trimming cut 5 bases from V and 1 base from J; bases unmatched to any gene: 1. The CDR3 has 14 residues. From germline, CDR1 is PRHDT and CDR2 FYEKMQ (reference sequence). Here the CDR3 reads CASSGQGGNTEAFF. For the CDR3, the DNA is TGTGCCAGCAGCGGACAGGGGGGGAACACTGAAGCTTTCTTT.

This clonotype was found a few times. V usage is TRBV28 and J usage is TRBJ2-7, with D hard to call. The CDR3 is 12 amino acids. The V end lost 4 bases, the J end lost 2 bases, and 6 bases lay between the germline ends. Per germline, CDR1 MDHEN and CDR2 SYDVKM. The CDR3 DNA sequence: TGTGCCAGCAGTTCCCTCACCTACGAGCAGTACGTC. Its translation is CASSSLTYEQYV.

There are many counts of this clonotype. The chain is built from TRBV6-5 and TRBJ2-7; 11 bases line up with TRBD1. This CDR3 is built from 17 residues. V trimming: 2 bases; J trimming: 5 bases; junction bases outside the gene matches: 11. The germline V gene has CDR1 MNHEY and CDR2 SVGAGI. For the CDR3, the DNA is TGTGCCAGCAGTTACAGCCCTCCCAGGACAGGGGGCGACGAGCAGTACTTC. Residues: CASSYSPPRTGGDEQYF.

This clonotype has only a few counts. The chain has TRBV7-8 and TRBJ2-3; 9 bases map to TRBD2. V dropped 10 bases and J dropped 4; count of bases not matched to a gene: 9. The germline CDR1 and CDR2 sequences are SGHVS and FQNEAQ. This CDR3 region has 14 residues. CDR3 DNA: TGTGCCACTGCGGGGGGGCATAGCCCAGATACGCAGTATTTT. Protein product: CATAGGHSPDTQYF. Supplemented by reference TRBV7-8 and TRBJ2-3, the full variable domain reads GAGVSQSPRYKVAKRGQDVALRCDPISGHVSLFWYQQALGQGPEFLTYFQNEAQLDKSGLPSDRFFAERPEGSVSTLKIQRTQQEDSAVYLCATAGGHSPDTQYFGPGTRLTVL.